This T cell receptor (beta chain) derives from a study of cytomegalovirus exposure and HLA in healthy donors. Study outcomes and limitations: Later analysis showed most CMV-associated TCR beta chains appearing HLA-restricted.

The trim removed 5 bases at V and 7 bases at J, leaving 5 bases unmatched. This CDR3 region has 13 residues. Germline loops: CDR1 SGHNT, CDR2 YENEEA. This clone has more than one count but fewer than ten. Its cognate antigen is unknown. Primers: 60 Vbeta forward and 13 Jbeta reverse. The table came from immunoSEQ multiplex PCR; TCRdb's copy has only in-frame clones and leaves some out. Among some 190,000 clones, around four fifths were seen once, and the ten largest hold about 1.5%. The sample taken for sequencing was PBMCs. The clonotype was recovered from a man in his late teens or twenties in good health and CMV-seronegative. The rearrangement joins TRBV11-3 to TRBJ2-1; 7 positions match TRBD1. The CDR3 here is CASSRGQRNEQFF. CDR3 nucleotide sequence: TGTGCCAGCAGCCGGGGACAGAGGAATGAGCAGTTCTTC.